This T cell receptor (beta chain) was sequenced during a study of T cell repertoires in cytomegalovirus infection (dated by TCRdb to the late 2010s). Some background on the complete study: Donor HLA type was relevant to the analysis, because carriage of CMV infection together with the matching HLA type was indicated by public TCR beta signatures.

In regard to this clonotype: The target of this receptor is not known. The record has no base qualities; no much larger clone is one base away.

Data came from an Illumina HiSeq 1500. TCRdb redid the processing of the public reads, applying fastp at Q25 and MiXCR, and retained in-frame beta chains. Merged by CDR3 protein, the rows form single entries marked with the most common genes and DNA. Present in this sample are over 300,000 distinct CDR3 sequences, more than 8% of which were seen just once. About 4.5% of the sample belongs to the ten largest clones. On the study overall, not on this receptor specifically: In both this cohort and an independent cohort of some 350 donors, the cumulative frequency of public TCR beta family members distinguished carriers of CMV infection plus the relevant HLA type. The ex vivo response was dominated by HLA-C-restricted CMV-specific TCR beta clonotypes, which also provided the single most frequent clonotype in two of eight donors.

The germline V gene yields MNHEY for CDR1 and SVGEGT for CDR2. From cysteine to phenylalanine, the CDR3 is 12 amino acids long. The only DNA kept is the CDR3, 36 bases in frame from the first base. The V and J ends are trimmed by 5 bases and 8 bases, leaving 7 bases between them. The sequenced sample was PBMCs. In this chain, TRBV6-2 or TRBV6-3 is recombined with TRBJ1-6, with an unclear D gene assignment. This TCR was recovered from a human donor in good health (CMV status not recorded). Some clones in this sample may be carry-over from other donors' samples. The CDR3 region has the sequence CASSTHDSPLHF. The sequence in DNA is TGTGCCAGCAGTACTCATGATTCACCCCTCCACTTT.